This entry lists 24 T cell receptor beta chains sequenced from one sample in a study of T cell responses to AZD1222 COVID-19 vaccine. Produced via immunoSEQ multiplex PCR; TCRdb's table is partial and in-frame only. The sample lists 100,000 to 150,000 clones, 65% to 90% occurring once. The sample here was peripheral blood, taken on day 0 of AZD1222 vaccination. These receptors originate from an adult in good health.

V is TRBV5-4 and J is TRBJ1-1; no reliable D call. Trimming cost V 3 bases and J 2 bases, with 11 bases left between them. The CDR3 is 14 residues long. Looked up from germline, CDR1 is SGHNT and CDR2 is YYREEE (reference sequence). The CDR3 is CASSSSRVNTEAFF. The CDR3 DNA sequence: TGTGCCAGCAGCTCGTCCCGGGTAAACACTGAAGCTTTCTTT.

This clone has just a few counts. The DNA for the CDR3 is TGTGCCAGTAGTACCCATCGTGAAAGGGACCTACCCTATGGCTACACCTTC. The encoded protein is CASSTHRERDLPYGYTF. The gene calls are TRBV19 and TRBJ1-2, with D maybe TRBD1 (5 bases). CDR3 length: 17 residues. The germline gives CDR1 LNHDA, CDR2 SQIVND (reference sequence). Between the trimmed V and J ends, which lost 4 bases and 4 bases, there was a span of 22 bases.

V gene TRBV5-6 combines with J gene TRBJ1-1; 8 positions agree with TRBD1. This CDR3 is 15 amino acids long. CDR1 and CDR2 (germline): SGHDT, YYEEEE. Trimming removed 5 bases from V and 5 bases from J; junction bases left unmatched: 11. In DNA form, the CDR3 reads TGTGCCAGCAGACCCGGACAGGGAAGGAATACTGAAGCTTTCTTT. It yields the protein CASRPGQGRNTEAFF.

V and J are TRBV6-4 and TRBJ1-2; D gene uncertain. V lost 0 bases and J lost 5, with 7 bases in between. The CDR3 runs 13 residues. Germline-derived CDR1 and CDR2 are MRHNA and SNTAGT. The CDR3 spells CASSDSSKYGYTF. As DNA, the CDR3 is TGTGCCAGCAGTGACTCAAGTAAATATGGCTACACCTTC.

The chain recombines TRBV5-1 with TRBJ2-5, with a tentative D call TRBD1 (5 bases). The CDR3 consists of 16 residues. From germline, CDR1 is SGHRS and CDR2 YFSETQ. The V end lost 3 bases, the J end lost 4 bases, and 19 bases lay between the germline ends. CDR3 DNA: TGCGCCAGCAGCTCCGGGCGCAGGGCCACGTCAGAGACCCAGTACTTC. It yields the protein CASSSGRRATSETQYF.

The chain links TRBV4-2 to TRBJ2-3; D perhaps matches TRBD1 (6 bases). The CDR3 covers 12 residues. Germline V gene sequence: CDR1 LGHNA, CDR2 YNFKEQ. Trimming took off 2 bases at V and 7 bases at J, with 7 bases between the two ends. CDR3 amino acids: CASSQQGNTQYF. CDR3 bases: TGTGCCAGCAGCCAACAGGGGAATACGCAGTATTTT.

The chain uses TRBV4-3 and TRBJ2-5, with 7 nucleotides matching TRBD2. Germline V gene data show CDR1 as LGHNA and CDR2 as YSLEER. J lost 3 bases, V lost 1 base, and 8 bases had no gene match. CDR3 length: 16 amino acids. The CDR3 DNA reads TGCGCCAGCAGCCAAGGTCCGAGACGGGGGGAAGAGACCCAGTACTTC. Encoded protein: CASSQGPRRGEETQYF.

CDR3 region: CASSYDDRMNTEAFF. CDR3 nucleotide sequence: TGTGCCAGCAGTTACGATGACAGAATGAACACTGAAGCTTTCTTT. The rearrangement joins TRBV6-6 to TRBJ1-1; tentative D call: TRBD1 (5 bases). The CDR3 runs 15 residues. Trimming removed 2 bases from V and 0 bases from J, with 10 bases in between. CDR1 is MNHNY, CDR2 SVGAGI, per germline (reference sequence).

The chain recombines TRBV19 with TRBJ2-1, with 11 bases matching TRBD2. CDR1 and CDR2 (germline): LNHDA, SQIVND (reference sequence). V lost 9 bases and J lost 6; bases outside the gene matches: 10. The CDR3 length is 15 residues. The CDR3 loop is CASLPGGLAANEQFF. Here the CDR3 DNA reads TGTGCCAGCTTACCCGGGGGACTAGCGGCCAATGAGCAGTTCTTC.

The count of this clone is one. The V call is TRBV5-1, the J call TRBJ2-2; no definite D call. The length of the CDR3 is 17 residues. CDR1 is SGHRS and CDR2 is YFSETQ in the germline V gene. V shed 5 bases and J shed 2 bases, with 19 bases lying between them. In nucleotides, the CDR3 is TGCGCCAGCAGACCCCCGGGCATCTGGCAAAACACCGGGGAGCTGTTTTTT. Residues: CASRPPGIWQNTGELFF. The full variable domain, rest sourced from reference TRBV5-1 and TRBJ2-2, is KAGVTQTPRYLIKTRGQQVTLSCSPISGHRSVSWYQQTPGQGLQFLFEYFSETQRNKGNFPGRFSGRQFSNSRSEMNVSTLELGDSALYLCASRPPGIWQNTGELFFGEGSRLTVL.

This sequence joins TRBV4-3 and TRBJ2-4; unclear D gene. In germline, CDR1 is LGHNA, CDR2 YSLEER. This CDR3 comprises 19 residues. The V and J ends lost 3 bases and 0 bases respectively, with 21 bases between them. For the CDR3, the DNA is TGCGCCAGCAGCCATGTCACGACCGGGTCCTCCGTAGCCAAAAACATTCAGTACTTC. The encoded protein is CASSHVTTGSSVAKNIQYF.

V gene TRBV28 combines with J gene TRBJ1-6; D is ambiguous. Between the trimmed V and J ends, which lost 7 bases and 7 bases, there was a span of 8 bases. Germline-derived CDR1 and CDR2 are MDHEN and SYDVKM. The length of the CDR3 is 12 residues. CDR3 nucleotide sequence: TGTGCCAGCAACAAACTGAATTCACCCCTCCACTTT. Protein sequence: CASNKLNSPLHF.

Note on this clone: The junction shows a germline mismatch at one end, possibly a read error. J is TRBJ1-4 and V is TRBV7-7, with unresolved D. CDR1 and CDR2 (germline): SSHAT, FNYEAQ (reference sequence). CDR3 length: 14 residues. CDR3 DNA: TGTGCTAGCAGCTTAGGACCCGGTAATGAAAAACTGTTTTTT. This translates into CASSLGPGNEKLFF.

The genes are TRBV7-2 and TRBJ2-5; D might be TRBD1 (5 bases). Germline CDR1 and CDR2: SGHTA and FQGNSA. The CDR3 length is 15 residues. The ends were cut back, 1 base at V and 7 bases at J, with 16 bases in the middle. The CDR3 DNA reads TGTGCCAGCAGCTTAGGACAGCCCGGATACGGGACCCAGTACTTC. It translates to CASSLGQPGYGTQYF.

The chain links TRBV4-3 to TRBJ1-6, with D possibly TRBD1 on 5 matching bases. The CDR3 has 16 amino acids. V was shortened by 0 bases and J by 9 bases, with 15 bases between the two germline ends. Germline-derived CDR1 and CDR2 are LGHNA and YSLEER. The CDR3 DNA reads as TGCGCCAGCAGCCAAGACCACGGGAATAGGGGTTCACCCCTCCACTTT. Translation gives CASSQDHGNRGSPLHF.

This chain links TRBV7-3 with TRBJ2-7; TRBD2 aligns across 7 bases. CDR1 is SGHTA, CDR2 FQGTGA, per germline. The junction had 8 bases not matched to a gene; V was cut back by 3 bases and J by 3 bases. This CDR3 is 15 amino acids long. The CDR3 loop reads CASSFLPGGLYEQYF. The DNA for the CDR3 is TGTGCCAGCAGCTTCCTCCCGGGGGGTCTCTACGAGCAGTACTTC.

This clone occurred once. CDR3 amino acids: CASSATGSVPGNTIYF. DNA for the CDR3: TGCGCCAGCAGTGCAACTGGGAGCGTGCCTGGAAACACCATATATTTT. The V call is TRBV10-1, the J call TRBJ1-3; D ambiguous. The CDR3 spans 16 residues. Trimming took 4 bases from V and 2 from J, leaving 15 bases between them. CDR1 and CDR2 (germline): WNHNN, SYGVQD (reference sequence).

V is TRBV12-3 or TRBV12-4 and J is TRBJ1-2; D unclear. Trimming took 6 bases from V and 8 from J, leaving 16 bases between them. The CDR3 is 13 amino acids. CDR3 loop: CASSPPEERGYTF. CDR3 sequence (DNA): TGTGCCAGCAGCCCCCCCGAGGAGCGAGGCTACACCTTC.

This chain joins TRBV19 and TRBJ1-1; D is possibly TRBD1 (5 bases). The CDR3 is made up of 12 amino acids. V shed 8 bases and J shed 4 bases, with 11 bases lying between them. The germline CDR1 and CDR2 sequences are LNHDA and SQIVND (reference sequence). The CDR3 region is CASRGGATEAFF. The CDR3 region has the DNA TGTGCCAGTCGGGGAGGGGCCACTGAAGCTTTCTTT. The full variable domain, with the rest looked up from reference TRBV19 and TRBJ1-1, is DGGITQSPKYLFRKEGQNVTLSCEQNLNHDAMYWYRQDPGQGLRLIYYSQIVNDFQKGDIAEGYSVSREKKESFPLTVTSAQKNPTAFYLCASRGGATEAFFGQGTRLTVV.

The gene calls are TRBV6-5 and TRBJ1-5; 8 positions agree with TRBD1. The CDR3 loop spans 15 amino acids. The V gene end was trimmed by 5 bases and the J gene end by 7 bases; junction bases not matched to a gene: 10. The germline V gene encodes CDR1 MNHEY and CDR2 SVGAGI. DNA for the CDR3: TGTGCCAGCAGTCGGGACAGGTGGGGCGACCAGCCCCAGCATTTT. Amino acid sequence: CASSRDRWGDQPQHF.

The V and J genes are TRBV12-3 or TRBV12-4 and TRBJ1-6, with 7 bases matching TRBD1. V lost 6 bases to trimming and J lost 4 bases; unmatched junction nucleotides: 0. The CDR3 spans 13 residues. For the CDR3, the DNA is TGTGCCAGCAGGGGACAGTATAATTCACCCCTCCACTTT. This sequence encodes CASRGQYNSPLHF.

This clone was observed a few times. This chain joins TRBV11-2 and TRBJ1-1; maybe TRBD1 (5 bases). V lost 10 bases and J lost 0, with 15 bases in between. CDR1 and CDR2 (germline): SGHAT, FQNNGV. The CDR3 is 14 residues long. CDR3 DNA sequence: TGTGCCATCAACCGGGGCTTTTTGAACACTGAAGCTTTCTTT. This translates into CAINRGFLNTEAFF.

The rearrangement uses TRBV7-9 and TRBJ1-1; tentative D call: TRBD1 (6 bases). The CDR3 has 13 residues. Trimming took 5 bases from V and 7 from J, leaving 14 bases between them. Germline V gives CDR1 SEHNR, CDR2 FQNEAQ (reference sequence). The CDR3 DNA reads as TGTGCCAGCAGCAAAAGCGGGACAAGTGAAGCTTTCTTT. It yields the protein CASSKSGTSEAFF.

This chain connects TRBV6-6 to TRBJ1-1; no definite D call. V dropped 0 bases and J dropped 0 bases, with 8 bases sitting between them. This CDR3 spans 15 amino acids. Per the germline V gene, CDR1 is MNHNY and CDR2 is SVGAGI (reference sequence). The CDR3 region is CASSYSAGMNTEAFF. The CDR3 nucleotides are TGTGCCAGCAGTTACTCAGCCGGAATGAACACTGAAGCTTTCTTT.